These 2 T cell receptor beta chains were sequenced from one sample in a study of cytomegalovirus exposure and HLA in healthy donors. The PCR employed 60 Vbeta primers together with 13 Jbeta primers. Using immunoSEQ multiplex PCR, the repertoire was profiled, and TCRdb retains in-frame clones only, with some absent. The table lists 250,000 or so clones, about 93% of them singletons. The material sequenced was PBMCs. Receptors originate from a girl aged 2-10 years in good health and CMV-seronegative.

The gene calls are TRBV14 and TRBJ2-5; 8 bases align to TRBD2. There are 16 residues in the CDR3. J gave up 5 bases and V 4 bases, and 12 bases lay outside the gene matches. Germline assignment: CDR1 SGHDN and CDR2 FVKESK. The CDR3 DNA is TGTGCCAGCAGCCCTTTCGGGGCGGGAGGAGTGGAGACCCAGTACTTC. This sequence encodes CASSPFGAGGVETQYF.

The V and J genes are TRBV20-1 and TRBJ2-7; 8 nucleotides agree with TRBD1. V shed 6 bases, J shed 7 bases, and the junction held 5 bases outside the gene matches. Germline V gives CDR1 DFQATT, CDR2 SNEGSKA (reference sequence). This CDR3 has 11 residues. The CDR3 nucleotides are TGCAGTGCAAAACAGGGGGGTGAGCAGTACTTC. Amino acid sequence: CSAKQGGEQYF.